This T cell receptor (beta chain) is from a study of patients and donors after allogeneic stem cell transplantation. This CDR3 contains 15 residues. The germline gives CDR1 SEHNR, CDR2 FQNEAQ (reference sequence). V was clipped by 5 bases and J by 0 bases; unmatched bases: 5. TCRdb passed the RT-PCR reads through MiXCR, listing each CDR3 protein once. The sample holds hundreds of thousands of distinct CDR3 sequences, about a sixth seen once. This clonotype was counted only a few times. The TCR sequence derives from a human donor who was either an allogeneic HSCT recipient or a stem cell or donor lymphocyte infusion donor (not recorded which). It is not recorded whose cells these are; they may come from a transplant donor. The chain recombines TRBV7-9 with TRBJ2-3; TRBD2 matches 7 bases. The source material was blood, either unsorted or a sorted T cell fraction (not recorded which). The CDR3 sequence is CASSPSGLSTDTQYF. The DNA of the CDR3 is TGTGCCAGCAGCCCTAGCGGACTTAGCACAGATACGCAGTATTTT.